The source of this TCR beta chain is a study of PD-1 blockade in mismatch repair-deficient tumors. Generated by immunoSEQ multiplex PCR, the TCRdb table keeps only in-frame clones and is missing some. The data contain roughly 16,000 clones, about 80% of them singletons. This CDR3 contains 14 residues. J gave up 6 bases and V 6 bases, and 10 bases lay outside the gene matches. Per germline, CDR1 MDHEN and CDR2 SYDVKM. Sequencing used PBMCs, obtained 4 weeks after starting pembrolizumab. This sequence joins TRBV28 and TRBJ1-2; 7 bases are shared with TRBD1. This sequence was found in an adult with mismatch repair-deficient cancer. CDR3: CASRTSGQIHGYTF. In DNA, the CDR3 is TGTGCCAGCAGAACCTCGGGACAGATCCATGGCTACACCTTC.